This T cell receptor beta chain derives from a study of blood T cell repertoires in COVID-19. The CDR3 runs to 13 residues. Trimming at V came to 3 bases and at J to 4 bases, leaving 6 bases not matched to a gene. Germline assignment: CDR1 SQVTM and CDR2 ANQGSEA. The protocol was immunoSEQ multiplex PCR, while the TCRdb copy is restricted to in-frame clones and leaves out a portion. The sample comprises about 210,000 clones, roughly 84% of which are singletons, and around 7% rests with the top ten. The receptor's source is a man aged 30 to 39 in a cohort exposed to, infected with or recovered from COVID-19 (not recorded which). The rearrangement joins TRBV29-1 to TRBJ2-7; 7 nucleotides align to TRBD2. The sample consisted of PBMCs or T cells enriched from blood (not recorded which). As DNA, the CDR3 is TGCAGCGTTGAGCGGGCTAGCGGTTACGAGCAGTACTTC. As protein: CSVERASGYEQYF.